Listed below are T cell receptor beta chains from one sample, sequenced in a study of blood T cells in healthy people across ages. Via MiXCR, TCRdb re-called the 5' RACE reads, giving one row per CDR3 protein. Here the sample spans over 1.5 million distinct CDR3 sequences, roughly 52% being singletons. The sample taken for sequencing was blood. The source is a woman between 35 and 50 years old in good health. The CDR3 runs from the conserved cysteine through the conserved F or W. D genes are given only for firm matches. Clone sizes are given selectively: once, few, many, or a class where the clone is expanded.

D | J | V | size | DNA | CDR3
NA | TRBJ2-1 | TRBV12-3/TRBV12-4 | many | TGTGCCAGCAGTTTTGGTGTCAATGAGCAGTTCTTC | CASSFGVNEQFF
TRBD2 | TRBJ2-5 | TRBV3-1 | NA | TGTACCAGCAGCCGAGACACTAGCGGCGCGAGGGAGACCCAGTACTTC | CTSSRDTSGARETQYF
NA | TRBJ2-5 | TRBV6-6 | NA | TGTGCCAGCAGTAGGGGGGCCGGTAGTGAGACCCAGTACTTC | CASSRGAGSETQYF
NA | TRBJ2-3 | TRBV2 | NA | TGTGCCAGCAGCCCAAGGCGGGCAGCCCCAGATACGCAGTATTTT | CASSPRRAAPDTQYF
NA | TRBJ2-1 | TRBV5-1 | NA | TGCGCCAGCGGGACGGGGGGCCGGTACAATGAGCAGTTCTTC | CASGTGGRYNEQFF
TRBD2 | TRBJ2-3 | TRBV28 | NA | TGTGCCAGCAGTCCCTGGACTAGAACAGATACGCAGTATTTT | CASSPWTRTDTQYF
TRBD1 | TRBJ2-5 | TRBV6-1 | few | TGTGCCAGCAGTGACCAGTACGGGACAGTACACCAAGAGACCCAGTACTTC | CASSDQYGTVHQETQYF
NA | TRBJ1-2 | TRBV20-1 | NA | TGCAGTGCTAGAGTAGTGAGACACCGGTACACCTTC | CSARVVRHRYTF
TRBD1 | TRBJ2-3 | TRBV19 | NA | TGTGCCAGTAGTAGGGGGACCGGGACAGGGAGCACAGATACGCAGTATTTT | CASSRGTGTGSTDTQYF
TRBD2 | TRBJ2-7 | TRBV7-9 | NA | TGTGCCAGCAGCTTAGCGAGTGGGGGGGGGAACTACGAGCAGTACTTC | CASSLASGGGNYEQYF
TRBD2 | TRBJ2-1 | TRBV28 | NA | TGTGCCAGCAGTTTGGCAGCGGGGGGGATTATGGATGAGCAGTTCTTC | CASSLAAGGIMDEQFF
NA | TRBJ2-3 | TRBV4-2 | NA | TGTGCCAGCAGCCAAGAACCTCTTTCTAGCACAGATACGCAGTATTTT | CASSQEPLSSTDTQYF
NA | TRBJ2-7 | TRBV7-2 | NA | TGTGCCAGCAGCCCATTCCCAGGGGGGAGCGAGCAGTACTTC | CASSPFPGGSEQYF
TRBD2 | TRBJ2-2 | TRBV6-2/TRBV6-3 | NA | TGTGCCAGCAGTTACTCGTCGGGAGGTCCGAACACCGGGGAGCTGTTTTTT | CASSYSSGGPNTGELFF
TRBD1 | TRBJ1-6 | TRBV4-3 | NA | TGCGCCAGCAGGACTGGGACAGGCCTCGTCAATTCACCCCTCCACTTT | CASRTGTGLVNSPLHF
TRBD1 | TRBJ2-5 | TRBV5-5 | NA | TGTGCCAGCAGCCGGGACAGGGGCTTTAGTGAGCAGTACTTC | CASSRDRGFSEQYF
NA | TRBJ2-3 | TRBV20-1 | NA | TGCAGTGCAGTAACTGGAACGATCTCTAGCACAGATACGCAGTATTTT | CSAVTGTISSTDTQYF
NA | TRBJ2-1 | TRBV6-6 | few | TGTGCCAGCATGATATTGGGCCACAATGAGCAGTTCTTC | CASMILGHNEQFF
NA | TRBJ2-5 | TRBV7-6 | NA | TGTGCCAGCAGCTCGGGACGGCTTGAAGAGACCCAGTACTTC | CASSSGRLEETQYF
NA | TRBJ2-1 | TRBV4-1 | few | TGCGCCAGCACCACTAAGGGAGGCAATGAGCAGTTCTTC | CASTTKGGNEQFF
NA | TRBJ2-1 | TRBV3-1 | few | TGTGCCAGCAGCGGGGGGGCTAAAACTGGAAATGAGCAGTTCTTC | CASSGGAKTGNEQFF
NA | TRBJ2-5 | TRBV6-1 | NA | TGTGCCAGCAGTGAAGCGCATGGCCCTTTCGGAGAGCAGTACTTC | CASSEAHGPFGEQYF
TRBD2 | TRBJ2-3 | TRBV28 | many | TGTGCCATCCTGGGACTAGCGGCAGGAGATACGCAGTATTTT | CAILGLAAGDTQYF
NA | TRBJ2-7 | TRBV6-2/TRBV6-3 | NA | TGTGCCAGCTGCAAGTTCCGGGGGAAGTCCTACGAGCAGTACTTC | CASCKFRGKSYEQYF
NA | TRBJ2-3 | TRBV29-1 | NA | TGCAGCGTGGAGTTATGGGTGTCAGATACGCAGTATTTT | CSVELWVSDTQYF
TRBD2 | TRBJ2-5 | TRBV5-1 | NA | TGCGCCAGCAGGACCGTCGGTGCGGGGGAAGAGACCCAGTACTTC | CASRTVGAGEETQYF
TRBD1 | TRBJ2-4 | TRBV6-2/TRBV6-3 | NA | TGTGCCAGCAGTGGGACAGGGGCCAAAAACGTTCAGTACTTC | CASSGTGAKNVQYF
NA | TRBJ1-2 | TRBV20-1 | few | TGCAGTGCTATCGGCTATGGCTACACCTTC | CSAIGYGYTF
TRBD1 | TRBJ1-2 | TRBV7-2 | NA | TGTGCCAGCAGCCCCACGAATACCGGGACAGGCTATGGCTACACCTTC | CASSPTNTGTGYGYTF
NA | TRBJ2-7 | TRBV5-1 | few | TGCGCCAGCAGCTTGACTCAGGGTAGCTCCTACGAGCAGTACTTC | CASSLTQGSSYEQYF
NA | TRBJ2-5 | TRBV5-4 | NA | TGTGCCAGCACCAAGGGGGTAGCCCTTGGGGGAGAGCAGTACTTC | CASTKGVALGGEQYF
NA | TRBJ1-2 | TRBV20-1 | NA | TGCAGTGCTAGACCCAGGGCGGAATACTATGGCTACACCTTC | CSARPRAEYYGYTF
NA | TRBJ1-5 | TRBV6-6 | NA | TGTGCCAGCAGTTCCCGGGGTAGAAGTCAGCCCCAGCATTTT | CASSSRGRSQPQHF
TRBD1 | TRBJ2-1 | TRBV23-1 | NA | TGCGCCAGCAGTCGGCCGGGACAGGGGAGCTACAATGAGCAGTTCTTC | CASSRPGQGSYNEQFF
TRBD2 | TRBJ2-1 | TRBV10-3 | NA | TGTGCCATCAGTGGGGCTAGCGGGGGGCATGAGCAGTTCTTC | CAISGASGGHEQFF
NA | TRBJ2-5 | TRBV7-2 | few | TGTGCCAGCAGTTATAATTTTTTTGAGACCCAGTACTTC | CASSYNFFETQYF
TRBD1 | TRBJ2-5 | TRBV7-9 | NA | TGTGCCAGCAGCGTTTCTCGACAGGGGGAGACCCAGTACTTC | CASSVSRQGETQYF
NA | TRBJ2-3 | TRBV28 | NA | TGTGCCAGCAGCCCGCCGCATCAAGATACGCAGTATTTT | CASSPPHQDTQYF
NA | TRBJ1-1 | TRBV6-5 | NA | TGTGCCAGCAGTTACCAAACCTCGGCCTTTAGCACTGAAGCTTTCTTT | CASSYQTSAFSTEAFF
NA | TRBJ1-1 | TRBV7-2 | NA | TGTGCCAGCAGCGCCTACCCAGACCTGATCACTGAAGCTTTCTTT | CASSAYPDLITEAFF
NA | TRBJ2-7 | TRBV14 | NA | TGTGCCAGCAGCCAAGACGTTCACAGGACCTACGAGCAGTACTTC | CASSQDVHRTYEQYF
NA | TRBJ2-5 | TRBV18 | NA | TGTGCCAGCTCACCGCCCGGGACCCTGCGAGAGACCCAGTACTTC | CASSPPGTLRETQYF
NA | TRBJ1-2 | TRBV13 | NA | TGTGCCAGCAGCTTAAGTCTGGGGGGAGGCTACACCTTC | CASSLSLGGGYTF
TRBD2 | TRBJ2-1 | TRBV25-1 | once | TGTGCCAGCAGTGACCGAATAGGGACTAACCGGAACAATGAGCAGTTCTTC | CASSDRIGTNRNNEQFF
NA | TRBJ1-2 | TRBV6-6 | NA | TGTGCCAGCACCCTAGACAGTTATGGCTACACCTTC | CASTLDSYGYTF
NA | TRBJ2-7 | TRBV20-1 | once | TGCAGTGCTAGAGGTGTCAGATCCTTCGGCAGCTCCTACGAGCAGTACTTC | CSARGVRSFGSSYEQYF
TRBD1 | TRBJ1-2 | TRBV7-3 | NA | TGTGCCAGCAGCACCGGGACAGGGGTAGAAGGCTACACCTTC | CASSTGTGVEGYTF